The 20 T cell receptor beta chains below all came from one sample that was sequenced in a study of T cell responses to AZD1222 COVID-19 vaccine. Generated by immunoSEQ multiplex PCR, the TCRdb table keeps only in-frame clones and is missing some. The top ten clones hold 8% to 10% of a sample with about 75,000 clones, 88% of them seen once. The material sequenced was peripheral blood, taken 28 days after the second dose of the MenACWY control vaccine. These receptors were obtained from an adult who received the MenACWY meningococcal vaccine as a control.

The sample holds a few counts of this clone. The chain has TRBV7-3 and TRBJ2-2, with TRBD1 matching 7 bases. CDR1 and CDR2 (germline): SGHTA, FQGTGA. J was trimmed by 1 base and V by 2 bases; bases with no gene match: 1. The CDR3 covers 15 residues. The CDR3 is CASSLGDRNTGELFF. The CDR3 region has the DNA TGTGCCAGCAGCTTAGGGGACAGGAACACCGGGGAGCTGTTTTTT.

The J gene is TRBJ2-2, the V gene TRBV3-1 (or the pseudogene TRBV3-2); D is undetermined. Per the germline V gene, CDR1 is LGHDT and CDR2 is YNNKEL (reference sequence). V gave up 2 bases and J gave up 5 bases, with 9 bases separating them. The CDR3 consists of 14 residues. CDR3 coding DNA: TGTGCCAGCAGCCAATCGCCACAGACCGGGGAGCTGTTTTTT. Amino acid sequence: CASSQSPQTGELFF.

The gene calls are TRBV3-1 (or the pseudogene TRBV3-2) and TRBJ1-2, with D possibly matching TRBD1 (6 bases). Trimming pared 0 bases from V and 2 bases from J, leaving 10 bases between. CDR3 length: 15 amino acids. In germline, CDR1 is LGHDT, CDR2 YNNKEL (reference sequence). CDR3 bases: TGTGCCAGCAGCCAAGAGGGGGGCAGGAACTATGGCTACACCTTC. Its translation is CASSQEGGRNYGYTF.

The rearrangement joins TRBV19 to TRBJ2-5; D not certain. The V and J ends lost 8 bases and 5 bases respectively, with 12 bases between them. The CDR3 contains 12 residues. Per germline, CDR1 LNHDA and CDR2 SQIVND (reference sequence). The CDR3 loop is CASDVVWETQYF. CDR3 nucleotides: TGTGCCAGTGATGTAGTATGGGAGACCCAGTACTTC.

The V call is TRBV28, the J call TRBJ2-7; tentative D call: TRBD2 (5 bases). In germline, CDR1 is MDHEN, CDR2 SYDVKM. V was cut by 4 bases and J by 1 base, with 14 bases left in between. The CDR3 runs 15 residues. CDR3 sequence: CASSWPGAVSYEQYF. CDR3 nucleotides: TGTGCCAGCAGTTGGCCTGGAGCGGTTTCCTACGAGCAGTACTTC.

V gene TRBV11-1 combines with J gene TRBJ2-7; TRBD1 agrees at 7 bases. Germline V gene data show CDR1 as SGHAT and CDR2 as FQDESV (reference sequence). The CDR3 contains 15 residues. Trimming cost V 5 bases and J 2 bases; bases outside gene matches: 9. As DNA, the CDR3 is TGTGCCAGCAGCCCCGACAGGGTAAGCCCCTACGAGCAGTACTTC. Its translation: CASSPDRVSPYEQYF.

This clone was detected a few times. The chain joins TRBV27 to TRBJ1-2; 7 bases match TRBD1. The V segment lost 5 bases and the J segment 3 bases; nucleotides outside the gene matches: 6. Germline CDR1 MNHEY, CDR2 SMNVEV (reference sequence). The length of the CDR3 is 14 residues. CDR3 region: CASSLKGQYYGYTF. The DNA for the CDR3 is TGTGCCAGCAGTCTGAAGGGACAGTACTATGGCTACACCTTC.

The chain employs TRBV30 and TRBJ1-5, with D possibly being TRBD1 (6 bases). The V and J ends lost 0 bases and 5 bases respectively, with 11 bases between them. CDR1 is GTSNPN, CDR2 SVGIG, per germline (reference sequence). The CDR3 length is 14 residues. The CDR3 protein is CAWSVLGGDQPQHF. The DNA for the CDR3 is TGTGCCTGGAGTGTTTTAGGGGGAGATCAGCCCCAGCATTTT.

The chain joins TRBV6-1 to TRBJ1-1; 8 bases line up with TRBD1. The germline CDR1 and CDR2 sequences are MNHNS and SASEGT. Unmatched junction bases numbered 5, after V lost 3 bases and J lost 5 bases. The CDR3 sequence is 14 residues long. The DNA of the CDR3 is TGTGCCAGCAGTGATAGAACAGGGGGGACTGAAGCTTTCTTT. Translated: CASSDRTGGTEAFF.

CDR3 region: CASTSRGSSTQYF. The CDR3 DNA follows: TGTGCCAGCACCTCCCGCGGTAGCTCTACGCAGTATTTT. The chain recombines TRBV7-8 with TRBJ2-3; D uncertain. CDR3 length: 13 amino acids. Germline CDR1 and CDR2: SGHVS and FQNEAQ. The V end lost 7 bases, the J end lost 8 bases, and 16 bases lay between the germline ends.

The genes are TRBV6-4 and TRBJ1-6; D uncertain. The germline V gene encodes CDR1 MRHNA and CDR2 SNTAGT. The CDR3 is made up of 13 amino acids. V gave up 0 bases and J gave up 10 bases, with 7 bases separating them. As DNA, the CDR3 is TGTGCCAGCAGTGACTCGAGGGTCTCACCCCTCCACTTT. It codes for CASSDSRVSPLHF.

V gene TRBV11-2 combines with J gene TRBJ1-1; D gene ambiguous. The CDR3 contains 11 residues. The ends were cut back, 1 base at V and 7 bases at J, with 4 bases in the middle. Germline CDR1 SGHAT, CDR2 FQNNGV. CDR3 bases: TGTGCCAGCAGCTTAGTTTTTGAAGCTTTCTTT. Its protein product is CASSLVFEAFF. Full variable domain (rest looked up from reference TRBV11-2 and TRBJ1-1): EAGVAQSPRYKIIEKRQSVAFWCNPISGHATLYWYQQILGQGPKLLIQFQNNGVVDDSQLPKDRFSAERLKGVDSTLKIQPAKLEDSAVYLCASSLVFEAFFGQGTRLTVV.

The chain couples TRBV3-1 (or the pseudogene TRBV3-2) to TRBJ2-5; 9 bases agree with TRBD2. Germline loops: CDR1 LGHDT, CDR2 YNNKEL (reference sequence). V shed 4 bases, J shed 7 bases, and the junction held 16 bases outside the gene matches. The CDR3 totals 17 residues. CDR3 bases: TGTGCCAGCAGCCCGGGAGGGGTAGCGGGGGTCCCAGGGACCCAGTACTTC. Translation: CASSPGGVAGVPGTQYF.

The chain employs TRBV6-1 and TRBJ1-1; 8 nucleotides line up with TRBD1. CDR1 and CDR2 (germline): MNHNS, SASEGT. V was clipped by 5 bases and J by 0 bases; unmatched bases: 8. This CDR3 comprises 16 residues. CDR3 in DNA: TGTGCCAGCAGTAAAGACAGGGGTATCATGAACACTGAAGCTTTCTTT. It codes for CASSKDRGIMNTEAFF.

This chain uses TRBV2 with TRBJ1-2; 8 nucleotides line up with TRBD1. The germline V gene has CDR1 SNHLY and CDR2 FYNNEI. The CDR3 is made up of 16 amino acids. Trimming removed 9 bases from V and 8 bases from J; junction bases left unmatched: 20. The DNA for the CDR3 is TGTGCCAGATATAAGACAGAGGACAGGGCGATGGGGGGCTACACCTTC. Translating it yields CARYKTEDRAMGGYTF.

The chain couples TRBV3-1 (or the pseudogene TRBV3-2) to TRBJ2-7; TRBD2 aligns across 9 bases. Unmatched junction bases numbered 8, after V lost 0 bases and J lost 8 bases. CDR3 length: 15 residues. The germline V gene has CDR1 LGHDT and CDR2 YNNKEL (reference sequence). Here the CDR3 DNA reads TGTGCCAGCAGCCAAGATGGTCTAGCGGGGTCGAAGCAGTACTTC. Protein product: CASSQDGLAGSKQYF.

This chain links TRBV5-4 with TRBJ1-2; D is uncertain. Deletions cut 3 bases from V and 3 bases from J, with 9 bases between. CDR3 length equals 13 residues. Germline CDR1 SGHNT, CDR2 YYREEE (reference sequence). The CDR3 reads CASSSDTYYGYTF. The CDR3 nucleotides are TGTGCCAGCAGCTCCGACACCTACTATGGCTACACCTTC.

This chain joins TRBV27 and TRBJ2-7; TRBD1 might be the D (5 bases). The CDR3 runs to 15 residues. Germline-derived CDR1 and CDR2 are MNHEY and SMNVEV (reference sequence). V was cut by 2 bases and J by 1 base, with 12 bases left in between. DNA for the CDR3: TGTGCCAGCAGTTTAAGGGCAGGGTTATCCTACGAGCAGTACTTC. Translated, it gives CASSLRAGLSYEQYF.

V is TRBV5-5 and J is TRBJ1-1; D is undetermined. CDR3 length: 14 amino acids. V was shortened by 4 bases and J by 1 base, with 11 bases between the two germline ends. Germline V gene sequence: CDR1 SGHKS, CDR2 YYEKEE (reference sequence). The CDR3: CASSGLTQNTEAFF. The CDR3 bases are TGTGCCAGCAGCGGCCTGACACAGAACACTGAAGCTTTCTTT.

The chain has TRBV5-1 and TRBJ2-2; 7 nucleotides line up with TRBD1. The CDR3 consists of 14 residues. Germline CDR1 SGHRS, CDR2 YFSETQ. V lost 3 bases, J lost 5 bases, and 4 bases stayed unmatched. CDR3 residues: CASSSRQGTGELFF. CDR3 DNA sequence: TGCGCCAGCAGCTCTCGACAGGGAACCGGGGAGCTGTTTTTT. The complete variable domain, with remaining parts taken from reference TRBV5-1 and TRBJ2-2, reads KAGVTQTPRYLIKTRGQQVTLSCSPISGHRSVSWYQQTPGQGLQFLFEYFSETQRNKGNFPGRFSGRQFSNSRSEMNVSTLELGDSALYLCASSSRQGTGELFFGEGSRLTVL.